A selection of T cell receptor beta chains follows, all from one sample in a study of shared clonotypes between healthy human individuals. TCRdb keeps only in-frame clones here, not all; method: immunoSEQ multiplex PCR. The data show roughly 2.4 million clones, under 97% seen once. The sample taken for sequencing was naive CD4+ T cells sorted from blood. The receptors stem from a man between 18 and 29 years old in good health. Each CDR3 is given with its conserved first and last residue. Each record gives: D gene, V gene, CDR3 length, J gene, clone size, CDR3 DNA, CDR3 protein. A D gene is named only where the DNA matches it firmly. For some rows the clone size is stated as once, few or many, or as a class when expanded; others skip it.

TRBD2	TRBV14	17	TRBJ2-3	NA	TGTGCCAGCAGCCAACGACTAGCGGGAGTGAGCACAGATACGCAGTATTTT	CASSQRLAGVSTDTQYF
NA	TRBV10-3	13	TRBJ2-7	NA	TGTGCCATCAGTGAAGAAGGGCCCTACGAGCAGTACTTC	CAISEEGPYEQYF
NA	TRBV30	13	TRBJ2-3	NA	TGTGCCTGGAGAGGGAGGGGGACAGATACGCAGTATTTT	CAWRGRGTDTQYF
TRBD2	TRBV7-2	14	TRBJ2-7	NA	TGTGCCAGCAGTCCAAGGGGACTAGGTTCCGAGCAGTACTTC	CASSPRGLGSEQYF
NA	TRBV5-5	14	TRBJ2-2	NA	TGTGCCAGCAGCTTGTACGGGGGCGATCGGGAGCTGTTTTTT	CASSLYGGDRELFF
NA	TRBV7-9	16	TRBJ1-4	NA	TGTGCCAGCAGCTTAGTGGGTCCAGCAACTAATGAAAAACTGTTTTTT	CASSLVGPATNEKLFF
NA	TRBV5-1	14	TRBJ1-6	NA	TGCGCCAGCAGCCTGCAACAGGATAATTCACCCCTCCACTTT	CASSLQQDNSPLHF
NA	TRBV2	13	TRBJ1-4	NA	TGTGCCAGCAGGCTTGTAACTAATGAAAAACTGTTTTTT	CASRLVTNEKLFF
NA	TRBV7-9	14	TRBJ2-2	NA	TGTGCCAGCAGCTTGGCCAGGGACACCGGGGAGCTGTTTTTT	CASSLARDTGELFF
NA	TRBV7-9	13	TRBJ2-1	NA	TGTGCCAGCAGCTTAGAACCGTACAATGAGCAGTTCTTC	CASSLEPYNEQFF
TRBD1	TRBV19	12	TRBJ2-7	NA	TGTGGGTGGGGAGACAGGGGTTACGAGCAGTACTTC	CGWGDRGYEQYF
TRBD2	TRBV10-3	16	TRBJ2-3	NA	TGTGCCATCAGTGAACCAGCGGGGGGCCGCACAGATACGCAGTATTTT	CAISEPAGGRTDTQYF
TRBD1	TRBV7-7	17	TRBJ2-5	NA	TGTGCTAGCAGCTTAGCGCTCCCCGGGACAGGGAAAGAGACCCAGTACTTC	CASSLALPGTGKETQYF
NA	TRBV5-1	17	TRBJ2-3	NA	TGCGCCAGCAGCTTGAGGGGACTCCCCAGCCACACAGATACGCAGTATTTT	CASSLRGLPSHTDTQYF
NA	TRBV2	11	TRBJ2-7	NA	TGTGCCAGCAGAGGGGGTCTCGAGCAGTACTTC	CASRGGLEQYF
TRBD1	TRBV30	14	TRBJ1-3	NA	TGTGCCTGGAACCCGACAGGGGGGGGAAACACCATATATTTT	CAWNPTGGGNTIYF
NA	TRBV28	12	TRBJ1-6	few	TGTGCCAGCAGTTTTGTTGGTTCACCCCTCCACTTT	CASSFVGSPLHF
TRBD1	TRBV5-1	15	TRBJ2-3	NA	TGCGCCAGCAGCTTGACAGGGGGCGCCGCAGATACGCAGTATTTT	CASSLTGGAADTQYF
NA	TRBV7-8	15	TRBJ2-3	NA	TGTGCCAGCAGCTTAAGGGGGAGGGACACAGATACGCAGTATTTT	CASSLRGRDTDTQYF
TRBD1	TRBV2	14	TRBJ1-4	NA	TGTGCCAGCAGTAACAGGGGGCGTGTTGAAAAACTGTTTTTT	CASSNRGRVEKLFF